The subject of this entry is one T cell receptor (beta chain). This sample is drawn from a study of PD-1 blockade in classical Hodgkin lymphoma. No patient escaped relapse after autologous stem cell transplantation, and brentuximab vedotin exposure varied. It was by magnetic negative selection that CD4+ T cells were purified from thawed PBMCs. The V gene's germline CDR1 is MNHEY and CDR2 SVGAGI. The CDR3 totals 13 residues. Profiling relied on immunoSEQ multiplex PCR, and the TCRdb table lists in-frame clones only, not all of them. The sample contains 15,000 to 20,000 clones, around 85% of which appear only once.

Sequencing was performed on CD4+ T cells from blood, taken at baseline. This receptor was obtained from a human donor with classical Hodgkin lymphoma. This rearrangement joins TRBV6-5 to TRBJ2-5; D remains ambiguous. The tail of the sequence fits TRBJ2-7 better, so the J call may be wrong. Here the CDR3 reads CASAASSSYEQYF. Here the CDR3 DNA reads TGTGCCAGCGCCGCTTCGAGCTCCTACGAGCAGTACTTC.